This T cell receptor (beta chain) was observed in a study of T-cell reconstitution after alpha-beta-depleted transplantation in children listed by TCRdb under 2016. Regarding the complete study: The study quantitatively tracked T-cell immune reconstitution after TCRalphabeta/CD19-depleted allogeneic hematopoietic cell transplantation in children using TCR repertoire profiling.

Taken with the paper, the label for treatment or condition translates to: allogeneic hematopoietic cell transplantation with graft depleted of TCRalphabeta T cells and CD19 B cells. Transplant recipients were children who received TCRalphabeta/CD19-depleted allogeneic hematopoietic cell grafts. Concerning this clonotype: Its target antigen remains unknown. It has no much larger one-base neighbor in the sample; base qualities were not kept.

The cysteine opens and the phenylalanine closes a CDR3 of 18 amino acids. The CDR3 DNA has 54 bases and is translated from base 1. Sequences LGHNA (CDR1) and YNFKEQ (CDR2) are obtained from the germline V gene. The V and J ends are trimmed by 2 bases and 5 bases, leaving 21 bases between them. General conclusions and limits of the study: In some patients, the high TCRbeta diversity seen at day 60 was put down to recipient T cells and intrathymic progenitors that had survived conditioning. The apparently early alphabetaT-cell count recovery about two months after transplant was reportedly dependent on only several hundred rapidly expanded clones derived from non-depleted graft cells. Over the following months the frequencies of hyperexpanded clones went down, and after one year T-cell counts and TCRbeta diversity were mostly credited to newly produced T cells.

Libraries were prepared through PCR. The data were produced on an Illumina HiSeq 2500. TCR libraries were prepared with molecular barcoding, using unique molecular identifiers to normalize TCRbeta repertoire quantification. TCRdb reworked the public reads: Q25 trimming with fastp, MiXCR clone assembly, productive beta chains retained. Under each unique CDR3 protein, matching rows form one entry showing the most common genes and DNA. Recorded for this sample are about a million distinct CDR3 sequences; 25% to 30% of them occurred a single time. The ten largest clones take up around 30% of the sample. This clonotype was sampled from a boy less than two years old who had a stem cell transplant for SCID, so the T cells may come from the graft donor. The sequence is built from TRBV4-2 and TRBJ2-2; no D segment can be confidently identified. Sequenced material: PBMCs, mostly from graft donor cells, taken 360 days after TCRalphabeta/CD19-depleted stem cell transplant. The DNA sequence reads TGTGCCAGCAGCCAATCCGGACCCAGGACGGCGACTACCGGGGAGCTGTTTTTT. The resulting protein is CASSQSGPRTATTGELFF.